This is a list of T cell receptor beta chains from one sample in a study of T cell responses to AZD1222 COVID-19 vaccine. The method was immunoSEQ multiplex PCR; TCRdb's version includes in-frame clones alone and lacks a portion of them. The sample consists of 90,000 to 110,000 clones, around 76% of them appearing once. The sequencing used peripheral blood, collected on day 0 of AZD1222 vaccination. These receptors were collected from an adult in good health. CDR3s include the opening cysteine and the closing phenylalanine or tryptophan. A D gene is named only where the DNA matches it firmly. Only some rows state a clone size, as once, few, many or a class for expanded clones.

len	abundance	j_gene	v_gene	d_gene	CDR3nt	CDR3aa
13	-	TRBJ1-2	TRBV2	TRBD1	TGTGCCAGCAGCGCTGACAGGGACGGAGGCTACACCTTC	CASSADRDGGYTF
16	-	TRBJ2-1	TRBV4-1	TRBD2	TGCGCCAGCAGCCAAGCCCCGACTAGCGGGTTGTATGAGCAGTTCTTC	CASSQAPTSGLYEQFF
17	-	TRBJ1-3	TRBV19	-	TGTGCCAGTAGTATAGCACAGGGCGGGATTTCTGGAAACACCATATATTTT	CASSIAQGGISGNTIYF
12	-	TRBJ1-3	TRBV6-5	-	TGTGCCTGTGGCCAATACGGAAACACCATATATTTT	CACGQYGNTIYF
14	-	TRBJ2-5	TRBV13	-	TGTGCCAGCAGCTTAGGGCCCTCTTCAGAGACCCAGTACTTC	CASSLGPSSETQYF
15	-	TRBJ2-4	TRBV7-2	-	TGTGCCAGCAGCCCGCAGGGGGGGCAGAAAAACATTCAGTACTTC	CASSPQGGQKNIQYF
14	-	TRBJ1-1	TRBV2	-	TGTGCCAGCAGTGAATATAGGGGAAGCACTGAAGCTTTCTTT	CASSEYRGSTEAFF
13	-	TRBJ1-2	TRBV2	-	TGTGCCAGCAGTGAAGACGGAAACTATGGCTACACCTTC	CASSEDGNYGYTF
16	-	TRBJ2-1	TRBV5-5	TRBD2	TGTGCCAGCAGCCCCCGAGGGGGCGGGGGGGCATATGAGCAGTTCTTC	CASSPRGGGGAYEQFF
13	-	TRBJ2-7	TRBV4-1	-	TGCGCCAGCAGCCCTTCAGGGTCCTACGAGCAGTACTTC	CASSPSGSYEQYF
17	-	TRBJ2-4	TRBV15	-	TGTGCCACCAGCCGCTTAAGGTGGGGGCTAGCCAAAAACATTCAGTACTTC	CATSRLRWGLAKNIQYF
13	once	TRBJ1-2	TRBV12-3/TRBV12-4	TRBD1	TGTGCCAGCAGCTTGGACAGGGTCTATGGCTACACCTTC	CASSLDRVYGYTF
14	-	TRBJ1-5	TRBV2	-	TGTGCCAGCAGTGGAGCCCGCGGCAATCAGCCCCAGCATTTT	CASSGARGNQPQHF
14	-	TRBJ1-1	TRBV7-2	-	TGTGCCAGCAGTTCAGAATCAGGGGTCTCTGAAGCTTTCTTT	CASSSESGVSEAFF
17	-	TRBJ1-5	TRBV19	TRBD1	TGTGCCAGTAGTCCCAGGGGGGGGACAGGGCTCGCTCAGCCCCAGCATTTT	CASSPRGGTGLAQPQHF
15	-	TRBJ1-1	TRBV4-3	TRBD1	TGCGCCAGCAGCCCAGACAGGGGCTGGAACACTGAAGCTTTCTTT	CASSPDRGWNTEAFF
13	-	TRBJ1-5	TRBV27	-	TGTGCCAGCAGACCAGGGACGGGTCAGCCCCAGCATTTT	CASRPGTGQPQHF
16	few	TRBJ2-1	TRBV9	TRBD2	TGTGCCAGCAGCGCCCTCGCGGGGGGCCCCCCGACGGAGCAGTTCTTC	CASSALAGGPPTEQFF
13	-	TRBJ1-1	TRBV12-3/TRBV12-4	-	TGTGCCAGCAGCTATCTGGTTGGCACTGAAGCTTTCTTT	CASSYLVGTEAFF
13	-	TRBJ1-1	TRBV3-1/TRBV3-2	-	TGTGCCAGCAGTACTCAGGCGAACACTGAAGCTTTCTTT	CASSTQANTEAFF
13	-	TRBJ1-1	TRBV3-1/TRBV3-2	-	TGTGCCAGCAGCCGGGTGGGTGGGACTGAAGCTTTCTTT	CASSRVGGTEAFF
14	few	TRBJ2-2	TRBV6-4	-	TGTGCCAGCAGTGACGGACAGAACACCGGGGAGCTGTTTTTT	CASSDGQNTGELFF
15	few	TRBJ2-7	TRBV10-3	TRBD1	TGTGCCATCAGTGAACCGGACAGGCCCCCCTACGAGCAGTACTTC	CAISEPDRPPYEQYF
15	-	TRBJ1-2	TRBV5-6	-	TGTGCCAGCAGCTTGGGAGCCCAGGCTAGCTATGGCTACACCTTC	CASSLGAQASYGYTF
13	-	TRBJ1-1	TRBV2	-	TGTGCCAGCGAGGGGGACCATAACACTGAAGCTTTCTTT	CASEGDHNTEAFF
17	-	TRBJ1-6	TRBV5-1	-	TGCGCCAGCAGCTTGGGTGGAGGTAGCTCCTATAATTCACCCCTCCACTTT	CASSLGGGSSYNSPLHF
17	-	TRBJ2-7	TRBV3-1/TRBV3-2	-	TGTGCCAGCAGCCCCCTAAAGGGCAGAGGAACCTCCTACGAGCAGTACTTC	CASSPLKGRGTSYEQYF
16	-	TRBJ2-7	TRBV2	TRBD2	TGTGCCAGCAGTGAAGGCGGGGGTTTCCGTTCCTACGAGCAGTACTTC	CASSEGGGFRSYEQYF
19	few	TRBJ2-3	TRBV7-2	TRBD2	TGTGCCAGCAGCCCGGGAACTAGCGGGGGGACCTCTAGCACAGATACGCAGTATTTT	CASSPGTSGGTSSTDTQYF
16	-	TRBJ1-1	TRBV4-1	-	TGCGCCAGCAGCCCGGACCGTGGGGGGGTGAACACTGAAGCTTTCTTT	CASSPDRGGVNTEAFF
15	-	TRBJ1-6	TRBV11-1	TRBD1	TGTGCCAGCAGCTCGGGACAGGGCAATAATTCACCCCTCCACTTT	CASSSGQGNNSPLHF
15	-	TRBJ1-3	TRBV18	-	TGTGCCAGCTCCCCGTCCCCCCAATCCGGAAACACCATATATTTT	CASSPSPQSGNTIYF
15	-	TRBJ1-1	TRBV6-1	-	TGTGCCAGCAGTGAATTAAAGGTGCAGGCCTTGCGGGCTTTCTTT	CASSELKVQALRAFF
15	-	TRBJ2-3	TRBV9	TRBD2	TGTGCCAGCAGTGTAGCGGGGGGCTTCACAGATACGCAGTATTTT	CASSVAGGFTDTQYF
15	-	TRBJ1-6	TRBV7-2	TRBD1	TGTGCCAGCAGCGTAGCGACAGGGGAGCTGACACCCCTCCACTTT	CASSVATGELTPLHF
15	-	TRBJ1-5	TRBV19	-	TGTGCCAGTAGTGGCAGGGACGGACGCAATCAGCCCCAGCATTTT	CASSGRDGRNQPQHF
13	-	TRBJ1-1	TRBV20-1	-	TGCAGTGCTAGTCAGGGCGGGAAGGCTGAAGCTTTCTTT	CSASQGGKAEAFF
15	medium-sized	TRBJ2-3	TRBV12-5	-	TGTGCTAGTGGTGGAGGGATGAGCGGGACAGATACGCAGTATTTT	CASGGGMSGTDTQYF
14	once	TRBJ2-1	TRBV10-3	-	TGTGCCATCGGCGGGGCGAGAGAGGAGAATGAGCAGTTCTTC	CAIGGAREENEQFF
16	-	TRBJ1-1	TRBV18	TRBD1	TGTGCCAGCTCACCACCGGTCGAGACAGGGGGCTCTGAAGCTTTCTTT	CASSPPVETGGSEAFF
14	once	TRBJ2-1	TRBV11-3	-	TGTGCCAGCAGCTTAAGCGGAGGGGGGAATGAGCAGTTCTTC	CASSLSGGGNEQFF
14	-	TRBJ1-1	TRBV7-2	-	TGTGCCAGCAGCCTTTATGGGGAGAACACTGAAGCTTTCTTT	CASSLYGENTEAFF
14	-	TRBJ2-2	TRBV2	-	TGTGCCAGCAGTGACAAGGCGAGCACCGGGGAGCTGTTTTTT	CASSDKASTGELFF
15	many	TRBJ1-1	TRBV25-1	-	TGTGCCAGCAGTGAAACCGGGACGCCGAACACTGAAGCTTTCTTT	CASSETGTPNTEAFF
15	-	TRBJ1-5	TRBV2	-	TGTGCCAGCAGTGACGGGTTTCCCTTCAATCAGCCCCAGCATTTT	CASSDGFPFNQPQHF
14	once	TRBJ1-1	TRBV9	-	TGTGCCAGCAGCCCAGCCGGTATGAACACTGAAGCTTTCTTT	CASSPAGMNTEAFF
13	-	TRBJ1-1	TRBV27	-	TGTGCCAGCATGCAGGCAATGAACACTGAAGCTTTCTTT	CASMQAMNTEAFF